This T cell receptor (beta chain) was captured by sequencing in a study of T cell changes during pregnancy in multiple sclerosis (dated by TCRdb to about 2019). Regarding the complete study: The study examined how the T cell repertoire changed over the course of pregnancy in women with multiple sclerosis.

A word on this clone: The clone's antigen remains unknown. No much larger clonotype is one base removed from it; base qualities were not supplied.

To prepare the library, the immunoSEQ multiplex PCR assay was applied. What TCRdb holds here is the immuneACCESS table cut down to in-frame rearrangements. Part of the clones is not present; checked against another copy, under half of the missing clones reflect an unresolved V gene, and the others are unexplained. This sample comprises approximately 83,000 clones, almost 95% of them detected only once. The ten largest clones add up to less than 2.5% of the sample. Source: peripheral blood, taken in the third trimester of pregnancy. This sequence originates from a female donor with multiple sclerosis, enrolled in a pregnancy study.

The sequenced DNA: TGTGCCATCAGTGAGTCTGTGGGAGCAAGGGATACGCAGTATTTT. This translates into CAISESVGARDTQYF. This receptor chain uses TRBV10-3 and TRBJ2-3; the D gene is perhaps TRBD2, from 5 matching bases. CDR1 is given as ENHRY and CDR2 as SYGVKD, both from the germline V gene. Spanning cysteine to phenylalanine, the CDR3 consists of 15 amino acids. Only the CDR3 DNA is retained, 45 bases long and in frame from the first base. V was cut back by 0 bases and J by 6 bases, leaving a gap of 13 bases between them.